A single sample gave rise to the 22 T cell receptor beta chains below, sequenced in a study of blood T cell repertoires in COVID-19. TCRdb's table, derived via immunoSEQ multiplex PCR, lists solely in-frame clones and lacks some. The table records some 350,000 clones, around 87% of them present only once. The sequenced sample was PBMCs or T cells enriched from blood (not recorded which). The receptors derive from a woman under 40 who had recovered from COVID-19.

This clone was seen once. The chain recombines TRBV4-2 with TRBJ1-2; D remains ambiguous. Germline V lookup: CDR1 LGHNA, CDR2 YNFKEQ. The CDR3 spans 15 residues. V shed 0 bases and J shed 3 bases, with 11 bases lying between them. The CDR3 is CASSQDDGLHYGYTF. The CDR3 DNA reads TGTGCCAGCAGCCAAGATGATGGCCTCCACTATGGCTACACCTTC.

The rearrangement links TRBV19 to TRBJ1-2; the D gene is possibly TRBD1 (5 bases). Germline CDR1 is LNHDA and CDR2 is SQIVND (reference sequence). Trimming cost V 5 bases and J 7 bases, with 17 bases left between them. The CDR3 spans 14 residues. CDR3 coding DNA: TGTGCCAGTAGTGTCCCGGCCGGGGGAAGTGGCTACACCTTC. Translation gives CASSVPAGGSGYTF.

The genes are TRBV2 and TRBJ1-1; D remains unclear. The ends were cut back, 3 bases at V and 6 bases at J, with 11 bases in the middle. CDR3 length: 13 amino acids. CDR1 and CDR2 from the germline V gene are SNHLY and FYNNEI. In DNA form, the CDR3 reads TGTGCCAGCAGTGAGGGCCTGCGCGCTGAAGCTTTCTTT. Its protein product is CASSEGLRAEAFF.

This clone showed up just once. The chain employs TRBV4-3 and TRBJ2-7; no firm D call. Per germline, CDR1 LGHNA and CDR2 YSLEER. The CDR3 is 14 amino acids. Deletions cut 0 bases from V and 1 base from J, with 7 bases between. CDR3 in amino acids: CASSQDDSSYEQYF. As DNA, the CDR3 is TGCGCCAGCAGCCAAGATGATAGTTCCTACGAGCAGTACTTC.

CDR3 sequence reads: CTSSQAGLAGKMNKFQETQYF. The CDR3 DNA sequence: TGCACCAGCAGCCAAGCCGGTCTAGCGGGGAAAATGAACAAGTTTCAAGAGACCCAGTACTTC. The rearrangement links TRBV1 to TRBJ2-5; the table's D call, TRBD2, has no DNA check behind it. TRBV1 is deemed a pseudogene. This CDR3 comprises 21 residues.

The chain couples TRBV11-2 to TRBJ1-6; D is unclear. Germline CDR1 and CDR2: SGHAT and FQNNGV. Trimming took 5 bases from V and 8 from J, leaving 13 bases between them. CDR3 length: 14 residues. This chain's CDR3 is CASSKSPLDSPLHF. In DNA form, the CDR3 reads TGTGCCAGCAGCAAATCCCCCCTAGATTCACCCCTCCACTTT.

The V call is TRBV5-8, the J call TRBJ2-1, with TRBD2 as a possible D gene (7 bases). The CDR3 has 16 amino acids. Trimming cost V 4 bases and J 6 bases, with 20 bases left between them. CDR1 is SGHTS and CDR2 is YDEGEE in the germline V gene. The CDR3: CASSPQTRGGRNEQFF. CDR3 DNA sequence: TGTGCCAGCAGCCCTCAAACTCGCGGGGGCCGCAATGAGCAGTTCTTC. The whole variable domain, remainder taken from reference TRBV5-8 and TRBJ2-1, is EAGVTQSPTHLIKTRGQQATLRCSPISGHTSVYWYQQALGLGLQFLLWYDEGEERNRGNFPPRFSGRQFPNYSSELNVNALELEDSALYLCASSPQTRGGRNEQFFGPGTRLTVL.

The V gene is TRBV7-8, the J gene TRBJ1-1; 7 nucleotides align to TRBD1. This CDR3 contains 14 residues. The germline V gene has CDR1 SGHVS and CDR2 FQNEAQ. V was pared by 1 base and J by 4 bases, with 3 bases of the junction left unmatched. CDR3 in DNA: TGTGCCAGCAGCTTAGTCCCAGGGGGCACTGAAGCTTTCTTT. This gives the protein CASSLVPGGTEAFF.

This clone was found a few times. The chain uses TRBV18 and TRBJ1-5; 8 bases agree with TRBD1. The CDR3 loop spans 16 amino acids. Germline V lookup: CDR1 KGHSH, CDR2 LQKENI. Trimming at V came to 6 bases and at J to 2 bases, leaving 9 bases not matched to a gene. CDR3 sequence (DNA): TGTGCCAGCTCGGTTACAGGGGGATGGGGCAATCAGCCCCAGCATTTT. Encoded protein: CASSVTGGWGNQPQHF.

The gene calls are TRBV28 and TRBJ1-1; TRBD1 aligns across 8 bases. Trimming removed 5 bases from V and 4 bases from J; junction bases left unmatched: 6. The germline V gene encodes CDR1 MDHEN and CDR2 SYDVKM. The CDR3 spans 14 residues. The CDR3 region is CASSTTGVGTEAFF. The CDR3, as DNA: TGTGCCAGCAGTACGACAGGGGTGGGCACTGAAGCTTTCTTT.

The chain recombines TRBV6-2 or TRBV6-3 with TRBJ2-1; D is possibly TRBD2 (5 bases). CDR3 length equals 16 residues. The germline V gene has CDR1 MNHEY and CDR2 SVGEGT. V shed 3 bases and J shed 0 bases, with 12 bases lying between them. CDR3: CASSYLALSSYNEQFF. In DNA, the CDR3 is TGTGCCAGCAGTTATCTAGCCCTGAGCTCCTACAATGAGCAGTTCTTC.

J is TRBJ1-1 and V is TRBV2, with TRBD1 matching 8 bases. Germline V lookup: CDR1 SNHLY, CDR2 FYNNEI. V gave up 5 bases and J gave up 1 base; unmatched junction bases: 6. The CDR3 is 15 residues long. Here the CDR3 DNA reads TGTGCCAGCAGTCTTAGGACAGGGAAGAACACTGAAGCTTTCTTT. It yields the protein CASSLRTGKNTEAFF.

This chain links TRBV18 with TRBJ2-7; 9 nucleotides agree with TRBD2. The V gene end was trimmed by 3 bases and the J gene end by 6 bases; junction bases not matched to a gene: 9. The CDR3 runs 15 residues. The V gene's germline CDR1 is KGHSH and CDR2 LQKENI. The CDR3 DNA follows: TGTGCCAGCTCACCTAGCGGGGGCCCCGATGGCGAGCAGTACTTC. Translation: CASSPSGGPDGEQYF.

In the case of this clone: Other nucleotide sequences from this sample produce the same CDR3. The chain employs TRBV19 and TRBJ1-1; 7 bases line up with TRBD1. This CDR3 is built from 13 residues. J was trimmed by 3 bases and V by 4 bases; bases with no gene match: 2. Germline V gene sequence: CDR1 LNHDA, CDR2 SQIVND (reference sequence). CDR3 sequence reads: CASSTQGDTEAFF. In nucleotides, the CDR3 is TGTGCCAGTAGTACTCAGGGGGACACTGAAGCTTTCTTT.

The chain combines TRBV5-1 with TRBJ1-3; D is perhaps TRBD1 (6 bases). The germline V and J ends were trimmed by 5 bases and 2 bases, with 11 bases remaining between them. Germline loops: CDR1 SGHRS, CDR2 YFSETQ. The CDR3 length is 14 residues. CDR3 DNA sequence: TGCGCCAGCAGTCCGGACAGCCCTGGAAACACCATATATTTT. It yields the protein CASSPDSPGNTIYF.

V usage is TRBV13 and J usage is TRBJ2-1; D is uncertain. The CDR3 consists of 12 residues. Germline-derived CDR1 and CDR2 are PRHDT and FYEKMQ (reference sequence). Trimming shortened V by 1 base and J by 5 bases, and 3 bases separated the two germline ends. This CDR3 is CASSLADNEQFF. The DNA for the CDR3 is TGTGCCAGCAGCTTAGCGGACAATGAGCAGTTCTTC. The whole variable domain, filled in from reference TRBV13 and TRBJ2-1, reads AAGVIQSPRHLIKEKRETATLKCYPIPRHDTVYWYQQGPGQDPQFLISFYEKMQSDKGSIPDRFSAQQFSDYHSELNMSSLELGDSALYFCASSLADNEQFFGPGTRLTVL.

V and J are TRBV7-8 and TRBJ1-2; tentative D call: TRBD1 (5 bases). The CDR3 loop spans 17 amino acids. V was trimmed by 1 base and J by 3 bases, leaving 18 bases between them. Germline loops: CDR1 SGHVS, CDR2 FQNEAQ. This chain's CDR3 is CASSLGRWGGRHYGYTF. The CDR3 coding sequence is TGTGCCAGCAGCTTAGGACGGTGGGGCGGCCGGCACTATGGCTACACCTTC.

This chain links TRBV10-1 with TRBJ2-6, with D possibly TRBD1 on 6 matching bases. The V and J ends lost 6 bases and 11 bases respectively, with 14 bases between them. This CDR3 region has 13 residues. The germline V gene encodes CDR1 WNHNN and CDR2 SYGVQD (reference sequence). CDR3 protein: CASSHRVDDVLTF. CDR3 coding DNA: TGCGCCAGCAGCCACAGGGTAGACGACGTCCTGACTTTC.

J is TRBJ1-2 and V is TRBV7-2; 8 nucleotides match TRBD1. Germline lookup yields CDR1 SGHTA and CDR2 FQGNSA. After removal of 5 bases from V and 4 bases from J, the junction contained 6 bases not matched to a gene. The CDR3 consists of 14 residues. The CDR3 reads CASSERTGPYGYTF. CDR3 DNA sequence: TGTGCCAGCAGCGAACGGACAGGGCCCTATGGCTACACCTTC.

The gene calls are TRBV5-1 and TRBJ1-3; 7 bases are shared with TRBD1. The CDR3 runs to 16 residues. CDR1 SGHRS and CDR2 YFSETQ come from the germline V gene. J gave up 2 bases and V 2 bases, and 7 bases lay outside the gene matches. The CDR3 DNA sequence: TGCGCCAGCAGCTTTGCCACAGGGGATGCTGGAAACACCATATATTTT. Translated: CASSFATGDAGNTIYF.

The rearrangement joins TRBV11-2 to TRBJ2-1; D call uncertain. CDR1 SGHAT and CDR2 FQNNGV come from the germline V gene. Trimming stripped 5 bases from V and 9 bases from J, with 26 bases between. The CDR3 covers 17 residues. Here the CDR3 DNA reads TGTGCCAGCAGCGCGAATCCTCCCTTTAGTGAACGAAGTGAGCAGTTCTTC. Amino acids: CASSANPPFSERSEQFF.

The chain employs TRBV30 and TRBJ2-2; 12 bases are a match to TRBD2. This CDR3 region has 17 residues. Germline V CDR1 and CDR2: GTSNPN, SVGIG (reference sequence). V dropped 0 bases and J dropped 0; count of bases not matched to a gene: 2. The CDR3 nucleotides are TGTGCCTGGAGTGTGACTAGCGGGGGCACGAACACCGGGGAGCTGTTTTTT. Translating gives CAWSVTSGGTNTGELFF.